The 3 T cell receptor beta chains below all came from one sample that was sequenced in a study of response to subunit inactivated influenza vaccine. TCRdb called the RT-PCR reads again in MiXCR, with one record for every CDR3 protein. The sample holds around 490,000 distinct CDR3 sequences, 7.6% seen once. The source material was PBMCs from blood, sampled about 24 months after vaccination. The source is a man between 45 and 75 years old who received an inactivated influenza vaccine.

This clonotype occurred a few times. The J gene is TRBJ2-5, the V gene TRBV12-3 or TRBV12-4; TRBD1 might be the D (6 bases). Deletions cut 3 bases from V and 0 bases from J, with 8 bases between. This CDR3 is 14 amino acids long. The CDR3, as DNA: TGTGCCAGCAGTTTTACAGGGCACCAAGAGACCCAGTACTTC. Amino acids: CASSFTGHQETQYF.

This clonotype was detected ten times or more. CDR3 residues: CASMRRSYGDEQYF. As DNA, the CDR3 is TGTGCCAGCATGAGACGGTCCTACGGGGACGAGCAGTACTTC. V usage is TRBV27 and J usage is TRBJ2-7; D perhaps matches TRBD2 (5 bases). Germline V gene lookup returns CDR1 MNHEY and CDR2 SMNVEV (reference sequence). The CDR3 loop spans 14 amino acids. V gave up 7 bases and J gave up 5 bases, with 18 bases separating them.

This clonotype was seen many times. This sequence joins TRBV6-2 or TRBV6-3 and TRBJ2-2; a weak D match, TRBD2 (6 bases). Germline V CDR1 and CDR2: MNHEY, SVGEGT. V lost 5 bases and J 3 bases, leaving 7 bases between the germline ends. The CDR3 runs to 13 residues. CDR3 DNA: TGTGCCAGCAGTCAGCGGGACACCGGGGAGCTGTTTTTT. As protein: CASSQRDTGELFF.